Described below is a single T cell receptor beta chain sequence and its context. At the DNA level, this CDR3 is encoded by other sequences in the same sample as well. Cohort 3 recovered donors had two negative PCRs, clearance, or symptom resolution. TCRdb keeps only in-frame clones here, not all; method: immunoSEQ multiplex PCR. The sample carries more than 150,000 clones, about 72% recorded once. CDR3 length: 14 residues. Germline-derived CDR1 and CDR2 are MNHEY and SMNVEV (reference sequence). The ends lost 3 bases at V and 2 bases at J; junction bases unmatched: 3. The data originate from a study of blood T cell repertoires in COVID-19.

V usage is TRBV27 and J usage is TRBJ1-1; 7 bases are shared with TRBD1. The clonotype was recovered from a woman between 45 and 60 years old who had recovered from COVID-19. Sequences were obtained from PBMCs or T cells enriched from blood (not recorded which). CDR3 amino acids: CASSFGDRNTEAFF. The CDR3 DNA sequence: TGTGCCAGCAGTTTTGGGGACAGAAACACTGAAGCTTTCTTT.